This T cell receptor (beta chain) derives from a study of identical twins (dated by TCRdb to 2016 to 2018). For the study in its entirety: TCR alpha and beta repertoires from monozygotic twins, unrelated adults of various ages and cord blood were deep-sequenced to test whether fetal clonotypes persist. To rule out contamination, replicate twin experiments were performed at different times with different library preparation protocols.

All donors were healthy Caucasians. Three pairs of female monozygotic twins, all aged roughly 18 to 30 years, made up the twin cohort. Peripheral blood mononuclear cells were the source from which RNA for the TCR libraries was isolated. The library was built by means of 5' RACE. Sequencing instrument: Illumina HiSeq 2000. A universal primer binding site was added through template switching, and the final cDNA carried a unique molecular identifier so that TCR cDNA molecules could be counted accurately. First-strand cDNA for TCR alpha and beta chains was synthesized from specific primers in the conserved constant-segment region. To control for contamination, every cDNA library was double barcoded, receiving both a SMART-Mk sample barcode and Illumina barcodes. TruSeq adapter sequences, together with Illumina sample barcodes, were added in two successive PCR steps. The Illumina HiSeq platform was used with custom primers to sequence TCR alpha and beta cDNA libraries. The authors processed their data as follows. MiGEC processed the raw reads to extract unique molecular identifiers, while MiXCR was used to determine the CDR3 positions. For each individual, recombination models were inferred using an EM algorithm with the repgenHMM and IGoR tools. The analysis of shared clonotypes was done with the tcR package in R, with sharing normalized by the product of cloneset sizes. Out-of-frame nonproductive sequences were analyzed to study raw recombination free of thymic and clonal selection effects. Starting from the raw public reads, TCRdb applied fastp trimming at Q25, assembled clones with MiXCR and retained in-frame beta chains. A single entry per CDR3 protein holds the most common genes and DNA from its merged rows. It is TCRdb's table, rather than the study itself, that gives the V and J calls and clone size. Here the sample has hundreds of thousands of distinct CDR3 sequences; about 12% occur a single time. Around 1.5% of the sample is taken by the ten largest.

Broader findings and caveats from the paper: In beta out-of-frame sequences, excess twin sharing was weaker, because having fewer shared sequences lowered the signal-to-noise ratio. Out-of-frame TCR alpha sequences shared between twins showed an excess of low generation-probability sequences compared with coincidental sharing between unrelated individuals. Invariant T cells such as MAIT and iNKT could partly confound zero-insertion analyses, though diverse VJ usage argued against this for most clonotypes. Because the same donors could not be followed over many years, the conclusions depended on cross-sectional statistical analysis. Abundant cord blood beta clonotypes had fewer insertions, young adult naive repertoires showed a similar but weaker trend, and memory repertoires showed no such trend. In monozygotic twins, out-of-frame TCR alpha sharing was systematically underestimated by recombination models, although the models agreed with sharing between unrelated individuals.

Measured from the cysteine to the phenylalanine, the CDR3 is 15 residues long. Just the 45-base CDR3 DNA is kept, in frame starting at base 1. The germline V gene gives CDR1 as SGDLS and CDR2 as YYNGEE. V was cut back by 0 bases and J by 5 bases, leaving a gap of 12 bases between them. Many counts were recorded for this clonotype. Its antigen has not been determined. Base qualities are not provided; no much larger clone lies one nucleotide away. A further study also used this sample, focusing on yellow fever vaccine responses in identical twins. The second study also describes: According to the authors, the vaccine-induced T cell response in identical twins seemed to be partly convergent and partly specific to each individual. In identical twins, the study followed T cell clones that responded to the vaccine with precision.

The TCR sequence derives from a woman aged 18-29 years in good health. Source material: PBMCs. The V and J genes are TRBV9 and TRBJ1-5; the D gene is possibly TRBD1, with 5 bases matching. The bases are TGTGCCAGCAGCGTAGGAGGGCAGGGAGATCAGCCCCAGCATTTT. This sequence encodes CASSVGGQGDQPQHF.